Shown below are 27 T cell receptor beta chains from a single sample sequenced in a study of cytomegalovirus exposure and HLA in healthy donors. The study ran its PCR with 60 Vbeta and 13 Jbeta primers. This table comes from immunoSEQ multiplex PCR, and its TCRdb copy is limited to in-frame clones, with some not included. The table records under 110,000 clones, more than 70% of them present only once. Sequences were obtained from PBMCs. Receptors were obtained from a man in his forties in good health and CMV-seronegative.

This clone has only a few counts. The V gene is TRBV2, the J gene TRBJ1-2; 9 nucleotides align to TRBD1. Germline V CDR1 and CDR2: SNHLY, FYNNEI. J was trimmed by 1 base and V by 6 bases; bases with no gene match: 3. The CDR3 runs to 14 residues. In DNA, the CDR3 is TGTGCCAGCAGGGCGGACAGGGGTAACTATGGCTACACCTTC. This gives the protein CASRADRGNYGYTF.

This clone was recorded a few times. The CDR3 region is CASSQEGTAYNSPLHF. CDR3 bases: TGCGCCAGCAGCCAGGAGGGGACAGCCTATAATTCACCCCTCCACTTT. This chain uses TRBV4-1 with TRBJ1-6; TRBD1 matches 7 bases. This CDR3 has 16 amino acids. Germline V gene data show CDR1 as MGHRA and CDR2 as YSYEKL. The junction had 4 bases not matched to a gene; V was cut back by 3 bases and J by 2 bases.

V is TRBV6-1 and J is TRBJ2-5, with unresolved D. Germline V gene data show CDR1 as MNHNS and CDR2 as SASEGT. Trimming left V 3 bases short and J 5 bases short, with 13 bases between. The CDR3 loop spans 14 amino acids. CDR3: CASSDEPAAETQYF. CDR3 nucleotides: TGTGCCAGCAGTGACGAGCCCGCCGCGGAGACCCAGTACTTC.

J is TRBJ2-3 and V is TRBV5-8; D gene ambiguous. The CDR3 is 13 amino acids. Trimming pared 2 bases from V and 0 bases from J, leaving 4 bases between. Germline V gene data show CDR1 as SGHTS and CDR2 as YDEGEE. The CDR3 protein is CASSFGSTDTQYF. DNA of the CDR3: TGTGCCAGCAGCTTTGGCAGCACAGATACGCAGTATTTT.

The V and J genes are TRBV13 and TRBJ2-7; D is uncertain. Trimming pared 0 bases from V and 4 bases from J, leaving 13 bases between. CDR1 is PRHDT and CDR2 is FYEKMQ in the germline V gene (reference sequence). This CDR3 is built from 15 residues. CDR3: CASSLGLDTFYEQYF. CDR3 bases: TGTGCCAGCAGCTTAGGCCTTGACACTTTTTACGAGCAGTACTTC.

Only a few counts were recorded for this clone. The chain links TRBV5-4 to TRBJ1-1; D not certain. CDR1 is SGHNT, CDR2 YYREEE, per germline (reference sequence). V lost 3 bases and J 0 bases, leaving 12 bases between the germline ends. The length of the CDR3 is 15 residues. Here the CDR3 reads CASSYGRGMNTEAFF. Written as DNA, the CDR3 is TGTGCCAGCAGCTACGGACGGGGAATGAACACTGAAGCTTTCTTT.

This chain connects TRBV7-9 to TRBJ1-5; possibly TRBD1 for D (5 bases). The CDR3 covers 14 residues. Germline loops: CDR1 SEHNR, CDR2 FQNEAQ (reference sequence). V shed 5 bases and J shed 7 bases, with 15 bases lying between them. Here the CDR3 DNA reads TGTGCCAGCAGCCCCGGGGGGTTTGGACAGCCCCAGCATTTT. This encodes CASSPGGFGQPQHF.

CDR3: CASSQDKAGGRDYNEQFF. CDR3 in DNA: TGTGCCAGCAGCCAAGATAAGGCGGGGGGGCGCGACTACAATGAGCAGTTCTTC. The V and J genes are TRBV4-2 and TRBJ2-1; 9 bases line up with TRBD2. Germline assignment: CDR1 LGHNA and CDR2 YNFKEQ. This CDR3 has 18 residues. Unmatched junction bases numbered 9, after V lost 0 bases and J lost 3 bases.

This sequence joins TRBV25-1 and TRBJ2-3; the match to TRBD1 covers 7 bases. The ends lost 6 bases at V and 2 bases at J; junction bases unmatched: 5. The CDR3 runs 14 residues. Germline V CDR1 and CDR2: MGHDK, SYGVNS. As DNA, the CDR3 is TGTGCCAGCAGGGCGCAGGGGGTCACAGATACGCAGTATTTT. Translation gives CASRAQGVTDTQYF. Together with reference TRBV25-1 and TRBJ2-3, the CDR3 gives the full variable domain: EADIYQTPRYLVIGTGKKITLECSQTMGHDKMYWYQQDPGMELHLIHYSYGVNSTEKGDLSSESTVSRIRTEHFPLTLESARPSHTSQYLCASRAQGVTDTQYFGPGTRLTVL.

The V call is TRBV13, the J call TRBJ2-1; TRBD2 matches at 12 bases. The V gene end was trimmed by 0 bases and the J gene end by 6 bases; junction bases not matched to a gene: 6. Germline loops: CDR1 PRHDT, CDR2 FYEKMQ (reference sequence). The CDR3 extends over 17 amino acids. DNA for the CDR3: TGTGCCAGCAGCTTAGGCCTAGCGGGGGGGCGGATCAATGAGCAGTTCTTC. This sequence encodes CASSLGLAGGRINEQFF. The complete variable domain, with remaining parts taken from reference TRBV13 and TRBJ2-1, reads AAGVIQSPRHLIKEKRETATLKCYPIPRHDTVYWYQQGPGQDPQFLISFYEKMQSDKGSIPDRFSAQQFSDYHSELNMSSLELGDSALYFCASSLGLAGGRINEQFFGPGTRLTVL.

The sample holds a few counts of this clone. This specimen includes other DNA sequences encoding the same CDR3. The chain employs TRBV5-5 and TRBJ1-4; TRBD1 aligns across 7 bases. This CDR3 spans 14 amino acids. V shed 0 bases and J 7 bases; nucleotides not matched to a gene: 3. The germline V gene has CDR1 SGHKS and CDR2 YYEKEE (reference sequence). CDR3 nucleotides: TGTGCCAGCAGCTTGGACAGGGGCGGTGAAAAACTGTTTTTT. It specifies CASSLDRGGEKLFF. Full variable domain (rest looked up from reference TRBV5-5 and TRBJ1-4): DAGVTQSPTHLIKTRGQQVTLRCSPISGHKSVSWYQQVLGQGPQFIFQYYEKEERGRGNFPDRFSARQFPNYSSELNVNALLLGDSALYLCASSLDRGGEKLFFGSGTQLSVL.

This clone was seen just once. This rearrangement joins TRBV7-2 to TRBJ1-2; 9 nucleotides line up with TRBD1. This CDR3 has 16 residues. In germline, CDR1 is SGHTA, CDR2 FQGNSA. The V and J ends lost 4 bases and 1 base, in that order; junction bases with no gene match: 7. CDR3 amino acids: CASSSRDRDGNYGYTF. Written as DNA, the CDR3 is TGTGCCAGCAGCTCCCGGGACAGGGACGGTAACTATGGCTACACCTTC. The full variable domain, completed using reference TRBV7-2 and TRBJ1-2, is GAGVSQSPSNKVTEKGKDVELRCDPISGHTALYWYRQSLGQGLEFLIYFQGNSAPDKSGLPSDRFSAERTGGSVSTLTIQRTQQEDSAVYLCASSSRDRDGNYGYTFGSGTRLTVV.

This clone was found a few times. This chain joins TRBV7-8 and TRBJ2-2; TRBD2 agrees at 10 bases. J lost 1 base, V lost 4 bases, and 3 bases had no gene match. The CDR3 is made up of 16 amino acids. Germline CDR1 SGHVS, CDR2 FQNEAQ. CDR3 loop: CASSSRLAGNTGELFF. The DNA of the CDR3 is TGTGCCAGCAGCTCCCGACTAGCGGGGAACACCGGGGAGCTGTTTTTT.

Here the CDR3 DNA reads TGTGCCAGTAGTATAGTATTCGGAGGGGCACGGGAAAAACTGTTTTTT. Amino acids: CASSIVFGGAREKLFF. The chain carries TRBV19 and TRBJ1-4, with D possibly being TRBD1 (5 bases). Germline V CDR1 and CDR2: LNHDA, SQIVND (reference sequence). The CDR3 loop spans 16 amino acids. V lost 1 base and J 8 bases, leaving 17 bases between the germline ends.

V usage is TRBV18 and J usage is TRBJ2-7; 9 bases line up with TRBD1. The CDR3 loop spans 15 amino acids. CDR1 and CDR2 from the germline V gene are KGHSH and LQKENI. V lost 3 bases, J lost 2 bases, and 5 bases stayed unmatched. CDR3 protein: CASSPTGGVTYEQYF. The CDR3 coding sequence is TGTGCCAGCTCACCGACAGGGGGAGTTACCTACGAGCAGTACTTC.

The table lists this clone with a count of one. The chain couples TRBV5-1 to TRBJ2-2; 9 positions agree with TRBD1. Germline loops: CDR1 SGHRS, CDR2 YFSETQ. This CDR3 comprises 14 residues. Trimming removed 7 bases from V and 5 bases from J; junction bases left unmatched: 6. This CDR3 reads CASDRTGATGELFF. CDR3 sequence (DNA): TGCGCCAGCGACCGGACAGGGGCGACCGGGGAGCTGTTTTTT.

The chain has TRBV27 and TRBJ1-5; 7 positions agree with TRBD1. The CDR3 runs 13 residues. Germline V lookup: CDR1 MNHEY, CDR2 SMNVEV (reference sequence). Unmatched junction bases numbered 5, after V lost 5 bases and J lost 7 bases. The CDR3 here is CASSEQGRQPQHF. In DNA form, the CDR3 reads TGTGCCAGCAGTGAACAGGGGCGGCAGCCCCAGCATTTT.

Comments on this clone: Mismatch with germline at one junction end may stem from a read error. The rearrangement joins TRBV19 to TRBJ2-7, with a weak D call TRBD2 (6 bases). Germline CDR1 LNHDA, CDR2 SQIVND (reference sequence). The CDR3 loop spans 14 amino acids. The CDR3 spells CASRPSRGSYGQYF. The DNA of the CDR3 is TGTGCCAGTAGGCCGTCGCGGGGAAGTTACGGGCAGTACTTC.

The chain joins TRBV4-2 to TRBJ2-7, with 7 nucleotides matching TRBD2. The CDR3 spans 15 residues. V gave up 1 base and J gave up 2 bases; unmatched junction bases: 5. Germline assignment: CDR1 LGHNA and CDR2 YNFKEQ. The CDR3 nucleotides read TGTGCCAGCAGCCAAGTTGGGAGGGCTACCTACGAGCAGTACTTC. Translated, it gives CASSQVGRATYEQYF.

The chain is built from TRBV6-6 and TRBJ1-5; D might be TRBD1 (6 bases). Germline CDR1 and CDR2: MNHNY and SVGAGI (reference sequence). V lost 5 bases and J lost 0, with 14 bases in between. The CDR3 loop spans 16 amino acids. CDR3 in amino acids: CASSTPRGASNQPQHF. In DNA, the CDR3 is TGTGCCAGCAGTACCCCACGGGGGGCTAGCAATCAGCCCCAGCATTTT.

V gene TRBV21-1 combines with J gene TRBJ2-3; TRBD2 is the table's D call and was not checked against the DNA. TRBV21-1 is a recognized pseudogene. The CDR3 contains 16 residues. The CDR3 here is CASSKTAGLFTDTQYF. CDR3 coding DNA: TGTGCCAGCAGCAAGACCGCGGGGTTATTCACAGATACGCAGTATTTT.

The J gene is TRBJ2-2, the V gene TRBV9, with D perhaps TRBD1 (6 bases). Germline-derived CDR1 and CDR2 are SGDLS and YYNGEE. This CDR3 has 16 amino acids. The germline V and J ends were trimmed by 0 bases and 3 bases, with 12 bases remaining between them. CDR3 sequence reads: CASSVAGGSYTGELFF. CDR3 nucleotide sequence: TGTGCCAGCAGCGTAGCTGGGGGCAGTTACACCGGGGAGCTGTTTTTT.

The CDR3 region has the DNA TGCAGCGTAGACGGGACTAGCCCCTCCTACAATGAGCAGTTCTTC. It translates to CSVDGTSPSYNEQFF. J is TRBJ2-1 and V is TRBV29-1; TRBD2 agrees at 9 bases. V gave up 6 bases and J gave up 0 bases; unmatched junction bases: 6. CDR1 and CDR2 from the germline V gene are SQVTM and ANQGSEA. This CDR3 is built from 15 residues.

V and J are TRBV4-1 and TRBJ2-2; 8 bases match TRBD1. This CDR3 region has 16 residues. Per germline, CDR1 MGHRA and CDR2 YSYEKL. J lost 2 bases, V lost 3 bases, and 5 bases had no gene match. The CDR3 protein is CASSQAGGGNTGELFF. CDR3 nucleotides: TGCGCCAGCAGCCAGGCAGGGGGCGGAAACACCGGGGAGCTGTTTTTT.

The CDR3 region has the DNA TGTGCCAGCAGTGTAACCACAAATCAGCCCCAGCATTTT. Its translation: CASSVTTNQPQHF. The rearrangement links TRBV6-6 to TRBJ1-5; D is ambiguous. The CDR3 length is 13 residues. Trimming shortened V by 5 bases and J by 4 bases, and 9 bases separated the two germline ends. Germline V lookup: CDR1 MNHNY, CDR2 SVGAGI (reference sequence).

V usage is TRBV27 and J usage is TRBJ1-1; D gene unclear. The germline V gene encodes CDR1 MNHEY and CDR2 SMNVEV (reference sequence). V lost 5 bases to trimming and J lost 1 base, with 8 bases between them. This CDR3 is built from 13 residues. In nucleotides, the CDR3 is TGTGCCAGCAGTCTCCGACAGAACACTGAAGCTTTCTTT. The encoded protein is CASSLRQNTEAFF.

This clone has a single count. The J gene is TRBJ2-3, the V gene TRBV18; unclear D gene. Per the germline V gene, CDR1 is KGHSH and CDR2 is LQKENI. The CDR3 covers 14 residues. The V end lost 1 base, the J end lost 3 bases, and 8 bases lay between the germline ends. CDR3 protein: CASSPLMETDTQYF. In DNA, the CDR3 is TGTGCCAGCTCACCACTAATGGAGACAGATACGCAGTATTTT.